The sequence of this T cell receptor (beta chain) was determined in a study of regulatory T cells in long-lasting Graves disease. Time point indicated: newly diagnosed GD, antithyroid drugs for less than 3 months. Construction of the TCR library relied on RNA isolated from PBMCs. CDR3 regions were amplified by Arm-PCR using iRepertoire HTBI primers to build TCR beta libraries. MiXCR, applied by TCRdb to the multiplex PCR reads, yields one record per CDR3 protein. This table has more than 300,000 distinct CDR3 sequences, 15% to 20% appearing once. The CDR3 runs to 16 residues. V lost 2 bases, J lost 6 bases, and 19 bases lay in between. CDR1 and CDR2 from the germline V gene are SGHAT and FQNNGV. These same records also appear under a second study, on T cells in Graves' hyperthyroidism and ophthalmopathy.

V usage is TRBV11-2 and J usage is TRBJ1-1; D may be TRBD1 (5 bases). This receptor was obtained from a woman aged 18-29 years with Graves disease. The source was peripheral blood mononuclear cells (PBMCs), collected at new diagnosis, from a patient treated with antithyroid drugs. The DNA for the CDR3 is TGTGCCAGCAGCTTATCCGGGTGGGGAGCGGGGGCTGAAGCTTTCTTT. Translating gives CASSLSGWGAGAEAFF. The variable domain in full, with the rest retrieved from reference TRBV11-2 and TRBJ1-1, is EAGVAQSPRYKIIEKRQSVAFWCNPISGHATLYWYQQILGQGPKLLIQFQNNGVVDDSQLPKDRFSAERLKGVDSTLKIQPAKLEDSAVYLCASSLSGWGAGAEAFFGQGTRLTVV.